The 23 T cell receptor beta chains in this list originate from one sample, sequenced in a study of PD-L1 blockade in urothelial cancer (dated by TCRdb to 2017 to 2019). Receptors were amplified or captured by the immunoSEQ multiplex PCR assay. TCRdb obtained this table from immuneACCESS and retained in-frame rearrangements with V and J assigned. These tables miss some clones; where compared with another copy, unresolved V genes account for less than half of the shortfall, and the remainder is unexplained. This sample lists more than 90,000 clones; 85% to 95% were detected once. Clones ranked in the top ten supply around 4% of the sample. Explained via the paper, the time point label denotes: peripheral blood 6 weeks after treatment start. The sequenced sample was PBMCs, obtained around atezolizumab (anti-PD-L1) treatment. These receptors were collected from a man aged 55 to 69 with urothelial cancer.

This chain joins TRBV16 and TRBJ2-7; 7 nucleotides match TRBD1. The CDR3 consists of 13 residues. Germline V gene data show CDR1 as KGHSY and CDR2 as FQNENV. The V and J ends lost 4 bases and 6 bases, in that order; junction bases with no gene match: 6. The CDR3 spells CASSPDRASEQYF. CDR3 nucleotides: TGTGCCAGCAGCCCCGACAGGGCGTCCGAGCAGTACTTC.

This chain uses TRBV5-1 with TRBJ1-2; 9 bases match TRBD1. The germline gives CDR1 SGHRS, CDR2 YFSETQ. The CDR3 loop spans 14 amino acids. Trimming removed 6 bases from V and 5 bases from J; junction bases left unmatched: 8. The CDR3 DNA reads as TGCGCCAGCACACCACAGGGGGCGCAGTATGGCTACACCTTC. This translates into CASTPQGAQYGYTF.

V gene TRBV20-1 combines with J gene TRBJ2-7; D is undetermined. This CDR3 comprises 10 residues. Germline loops: CDR1 DFQATT, CDR2 SNEGSKA (reference sequence). V was trimmed by 6 bases and J by 7 bases, leaving 10 bases between them. The CDR3 sequence is CSALIREQYF. The CDR3 region has the DNA TGCAGTGCCCTTATCAGGGAGCAGTACTTC.

This rearrangement joins TRBV7-9 to TRBJ1-2; perhaps TRBD1 as D (6 bases). V lost 3 bases, J lost 3 bases, and 11 bases lay in between. The CDR3 is made up of 14 amino acids. Germline CDR1 and CDR2: SEHNR and FQNEAQ (reference sequence). The CDR3 DNA follows: TGTGCCAGCAGCTTTCTACAGGGAGACTATGGCTACACCTTC. This sequence encodes CASSFLQGDYGYTF.

The chain joins TRBV6-1 to TRBJ1-3, with a weak D call TRBD1 (6 bases). This CDR3 is 15 amino acids long. With 6 bases removed from V and 3 bases from J, the gap between germline ends came to 15 bases. Germline CDR1 reads MNHNS; CDR2 reads SASEGT. The CDR3 region is CASRSSGHSGNTIYF. The CDR3 DNA reads TGTGCCAGCAGATCATCGGGACATAGTGGAAACACCATATATTTT.

This sequence joins TRBV30 and TRBJ1-1, with 7 bases matching TRBD1. V lost 5 bases to trimming and J lost 5 bases; unmatched junction nucleotides: 8. Germline-derived CDR1 and CDR2 are GTSNPN and SVGIG (reference sequence). The CDR3 loop spans 13 amino acids. The CDR3 protein is CAWDQGQLTEAFF. The CDR3 DNA reads TGTGCCTGGGACCAGGGACAGTTAACTGAAGCTTTCTTT.

The table lists this clone with a few counts. This chain uses TRBV28 with TRBJ2-7; tentatively, D is TRBD1 (6 bases). V lost 6 bases and J 5 bases, leaving 11 bases between the germline ends. Germline V gives CDR1 MDHEN, CDR2 SYDVKM. CDR3 length: 12 amino acids. The CDR3 is CASSTGSHEQYF. CDR3 DNA: TGTGCCAGCAGCACAGGGTCCCACGAGCAGTACTTC. The full variable domain, rest sourced from reference TRBV28 and TRBJ2-7, is DVKVTQSSRYLVKRTGEKVFLECVQDMDHENMFWYRQDPGLGLRLIYFSYDVKMKEKGDIPEGYSVSREKKERFSLILESASTNQTSMYLCASSTGSHEQYFGPGTRLTVT.

About this clone itself: The same CDR3 arises from other DNA sequences in this sample as well. This chain connects TRBV5-1 to TRBJ2-1; 11 nucleotides align to TRBD2. The CDR3 has 15 amino acids. V shed 4 bases and J 6 bases; nucleotides not matched to a gene: 6. CDR1 SGHRS and CDR2 YFSETQ come from the germline V gene. The CDR3 protein is CASSPLAGDLNEQFF. CDR3 sequence (DNA): TGCGCCAGCAGCCCACTAGCGGGGGATCTCAATGAGCAGTTCTTC.

The genes are TRBV14 and TRBJ1-4; 8 positions match TRBD1. Per germline, CDR1 SGHDN and CDR2 FVKESK. CDR3 length equals 17 residues. V gave up 0 bases and J gave up 4 bases; unmatched junction bases: 7. The CDR3 reads CASSQDPGQGGNEKLFF. The CDR3 nucleotides read TGTGCCAGCAGCCAAGACCCCGGACAGGGTGGTAATGAAAAACTGTTTTTT.

V usage is TRBV5-1 and J usage is TRBJ2-1; the match to TRBD2 covers 7 bases. The V gene end was trimmed by 1 base and the J gene end by 4 bases; junction bases not matched to a gene: 8. CDR3 length: 16 amino acids. Germline CDR1 reads SGHRS; CDR2 reads YFSETQ. In nucleotides, the CDR3 is TGCGCCAGCAGCTTGAGCGGGGCAGAGGCGTACAATGAGCAGTTCTTC. This sequence encodes CASSLSGAEAYNEQFF.

This clone was seen more than once but under ten times. At one end the junction does not follow the germline gene, possibly because of a read error. This chain uses TRBV19 with TRBJ1-5, with D perhaps matching TRBD1 (5 bases). The V gene's germline CDR1 is LNHDA and CDR2 SQIVND (reference sequence). This CDR3 is built from 16 residues. The CDR3 DNA reads TGTGCCAGTAGTAATCTTAGACAGACGATTAATCGGCCCCAGCATTTT. It specifies CASSNLRQTINRPQHF.

This clone has just one count. For the CDR3, the DNA is TGTGCCAGCAGCGTAGCACCGTGGGGCGGGGGGGACACCGGGGAGCTGTTTTTT. Protein product: CASSVAPWGGGDTGELFF. This chain joins TRBV9 and TRBJ2-2; 9 bases are shared with TRBD2. V lost 0 bases and J lost 3; bases outside the gene matches: 9. In germline, CDR1 is SGDLS, CDR2 YYNGEE. The CDR3 runs to 18 residues.

The chain recombines TRBV5-1 with TRBJ2-3; TRBD2 agrees at 9 bases. With 4 bases clipped from V and 1 base from J, the junction kept 13 bases outside the gene matches. The length of the CDR3 is 18 residues. Germline V gene sequence: CDR1 SGHRS, CDR2 YFSETQ. CDR3 residues: CASSPGIAGVVGTDTQYF. CDR3 DNA sequence: TGCGCCAGCAGCCCCGGGATAGCGGGAGTGGTTGGCACAGATACGCAGTATTTT.

This clone was observed once. V is TRBV2 and J is TRBJ2-7; D is unclear. Between the trimmed V and J ends, which lost 2 bases and 4 bases, there was a span of 9 bases. The germline gives CDR1 SNHLY, CDR2 FYNNEI. The CDR3 has 13 residues. CDR3 residues: CASSEWYAYEQYF. The CDR3 region has the DNA TGTGCCAGCAGTGAATGGTACGCGTACGAGCAGTACTTC.

V gene TRBV23-1 combines with J gene TRBJ1-4; D gene unclear. TRBV23-1 is classed as an ORF, of uncertain function. V was shortened by 4 bases and J by 10 bases, with 19 bases between the two germline ends. CDR3 length: 15 residues. The CDR3 loop is CASSPYDKNGRKLFF. The CDR3 DNA follows: TGCGCCAGCAGTCCTTACGACAAGAATGGCCGAAAACTGTTTTTT.

The J gene is TRBJ2-2, the V gene TRBV6-7, with 10 bases matching TRBD2. TRBV6-7 is an ORF; its function is uncertain. This CDR3 comprises 17 residues. The V segment lost 2 bases and the J segment 7 bases; nucleotides outside the gene matches: 10. The CDR3 region has the DNA TGTGCCAGCAGTTACCCAGCCCTAGCGGGGGTGGGCGGGGAGCTGTTTTTT. As protein: CASSYPALAGVGGELFF.

The chain has TRBV23-1 and TRBJ1-4; D ambiguous. TRBV23-1 counts as an open reading frame of uncertain function. The CDR3 is 12 residues long. The V end lost 9 bases, the J end lost 1 base, and 6 bases lay between the germline ends. The DNA for the CDR3 is TGCGCCAGTACAGTAACTAATGAAAAACTGTTTTTT. Translated, it gives CASTVTNEKLFF.

This chain joins TRBV10-1 and TRBJ2-7; D uncertain. In germline, CDR1 is WNHNN, CDR2 SYGVQD (reference sequence). Deletions cut 0 bases from V and 3 bases from J, with 3 bases between. CDR3 length: 12 amino acids. The CDR3 sequence: CASSESGYEQYF. The CDR3 DNA follows: TGCGCCAGCAGTGAGTCCGGCTACGAGCAGTACTTC.

The chain carries TRBV27 and TRBJ2-7, with a possible D match to TRBD1 (7 bases). Trimming removed 7 bases at V and 13 bases at J, with 26 bases between. The CDR3 loop spans 14 amino acids. Germline loops: CDR1 MNHEY, CDR2 SMNVEV (reference sequence). CDR3 amino acids: CASTSAGQSSLRYF. The CDR3 bases are TGTGCCAGCACTTCCGCGGGACAGTCATCACTTCGTTACTTC.

This chain uses TRBV2 with TRBJ2-7; TRBD1 matches at 7 bases. The CDR3 covers 15 residues. V dropped 6 bases and J dropped 0; count of bases not matched to a gene: 8. Germline loops: CDR1 SNHLY, CDR2 FYNNEI. CDR3 sequence reads: CASREDRSSSYEQYF. The CDR3 coding sequence is TGTGCCAGCAGGGAGGACAGGTCGAGCTCCTACGAGCAGTACTTC.

V is TRBV7-2 and J is TRBJ2-4; 7 bases line up with TRBD1. This CDR3 comprises 15 residues. Germline lookup yields CDR1 SGHTA and CDR2 FQGNSA. Trimming removed 6 bases from V and 6 bases from J; junction bases left unmatched: 11. CDR3 DNA: TGTGCCAGCAGTCCCGAAGGGACAGTCTTAAACATTCAGTACTTC. Its protein is CASSPEGTVLNIQYF. Based on the CDR3 plus reference TRBV7-2 and TRBJ2-4, the full variable domain is GAGVSQSPSNKVTEKGKDVELRCDPISGHTALYWYRQSLGQGLEFLIYFQGNSAPDKSGLPSDRFSAERTGGSVSTLTIQRTQQEDSAVYLCASSPEGTVLNIQYFGAGTRLSVL.

The V call is TRBV7-2, the J call TRBJ2-1; 9 nucleotides line up with TRBD1. The ends lost 5 bases at V and 0 bases at J; junction bases unmatched: 2. Germline CDR1 SGHTA, CDR2 FQGNSA. The CDR3 totals 15 residues. The CDR3 loop is CASSPDRGSYNEQFF. The CDR3 coding sequence is TGTGCCAGCAGCCCGGACAGGGGCTCCTACAATGAGCAGTTCTTC.

This chain connects TRBV19 to TRBJ2-1; D gene unclear. Trimming took 3 bases from V and 2 from J, leaving 8 bases between them. The CDR3 length is 14 residues. Germline CDR1 LNHDA, CDR2 SQIVND (reference sequence). The DNA of the CDR3 is TGTGCCAGTAGTATGAACGGAGCCTACAATGAGCAGTTCTTC. It encodes CASSMNGAYNEQFF.